This is a list of T cell receptor beta chains from one sample in a study of neoadjuvant anti-PD-1 for oral cavity cancer. Data came from immunoSEQ multiplex PCR; TCRdb stores just in-frame clones and leaves some out. This table has about 68,000 clones, about 85% appearing once. This sample comprised PBMCs, obtained after nivolumab (anti-PD-1) treatment. These receptors all stem from a person aged 40-85 years with oral cavity squamous cell carcinoma. The CDR3 runs from the conserved cysteine through the conserved F or W.

v_call	j_call	cdr3_aa
TRBV28	TRBJ2-1	CASSFASASSYNEQFF
TRBV9	TRBJ2-2	CASSVDLGTGELFF
TRBV5-8	TRBJ2-7	CASGLYEQYF
TRBV6-5	TRBJ2-7	CASSQQGAQAQQYF
TRBV29-1	TRBJ2-6	CSVDSGAGANVLTF
TRBV19	TRBJ2-1	CASSFPLTSGRRGEQFF
TRBV6-5	TRBJ2-2	CASSSGEPTGELFF
TRBV11-1	TRBJ2-1	CASSPGGGTSGYNEQFF
TRBV13	TRBJ1-1	CASSHAPVGEAFF
TRBV10-2	TRBJ2-2	CASSEWGTGELFF
TRBV6-5	TRBJ1-3	CASSYALGSGNTIYF
TRBV6-5	TRBJ1-2	CASSYSLRTFGHGYTF